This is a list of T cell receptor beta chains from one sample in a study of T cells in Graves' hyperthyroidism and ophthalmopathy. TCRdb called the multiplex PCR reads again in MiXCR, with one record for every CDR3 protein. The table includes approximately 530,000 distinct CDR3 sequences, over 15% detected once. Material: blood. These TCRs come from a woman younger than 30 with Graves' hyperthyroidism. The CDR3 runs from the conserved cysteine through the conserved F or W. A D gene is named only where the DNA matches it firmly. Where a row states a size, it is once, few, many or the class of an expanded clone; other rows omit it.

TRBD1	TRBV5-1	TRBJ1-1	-	TGCGCCAGCAGCCGGACGGACAGGGGGCTAACTGAAGCTTTCTTT	CASSRTDRGLTEAFF
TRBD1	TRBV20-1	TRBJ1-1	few	TGCAGTAGGGACAGGGGCGGCACTGAAGCTTTCTTT	CSRDRGGTEAFF
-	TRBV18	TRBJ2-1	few	TGTGCCAGCTCACCACCCGGGGCTTCCTACAATGAGCAGTTCTTC	CASSPPGASYNEQFF
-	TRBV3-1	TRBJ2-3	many	TGTGCCAGCAGCCAACCCCCTACAGATACGCAGTATTTT	CASSQPPTDTQYF
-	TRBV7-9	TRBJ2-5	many	TGTGCCAGCAGCCCCAGGGGCAGGGCAGAGACCCAGTACTTC	CASSPRGRAETQYF
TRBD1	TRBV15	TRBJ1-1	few	TGTGCCACCAGCAAACAGGGGGGAACTGAAGCTTTCTTT	CATSKQGGTEAFF
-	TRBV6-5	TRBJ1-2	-	TGTGCCAGCAGTTACTCGGACAGTTCCGGCTACACCTTC	CASSYSDSSGYTF
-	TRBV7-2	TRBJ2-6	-	TGTGCCAGCAGCGAGACCTGGGGCTCTGGGGCCAACGTCCTGACTTTC	CASSETWGSGANVLTF
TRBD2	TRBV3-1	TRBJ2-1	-	TGTGCCAGCAGCCAAGTTCCCCCGGGAGCGGGGCCATACAATGAGCAGTTCTTC	CASSQVPPGAGPYNEQFF
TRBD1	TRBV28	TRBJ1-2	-	TGTGCCAGCAGCCCGGACAGGGGCCAGGGGGGCTATGGCTACACCTTC	CASSPDRGQGGYGYTF
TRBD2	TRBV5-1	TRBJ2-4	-	TGCGCCAGCAGCCGTGGGTTAAAGCGGGAGTGGAGCATTCAGTACTTC	CASSRGLKREWSIQYF
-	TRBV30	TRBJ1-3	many	TGTGCCTGGAGTAAAGGCGGGTACTCTGGAAACACCATATATTTT	CAWSKGGYSGNTIYF
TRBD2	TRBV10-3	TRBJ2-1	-	TGTGCCATCAGGGCTAGCGGCGATGAGCAGTTCTTC	CAIRASGDEQFF
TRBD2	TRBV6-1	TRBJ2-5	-	TGTGCCAGCAGGACTAGCGGCGGTATGGTGGGACTAGAGACCCAGTACTTC	CASRTSGGMVGLETQYF
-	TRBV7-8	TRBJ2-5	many	TGTGCCAGCAGCGCCAGGACAAACCAAGAGACCCAGTACTTC	CASSARTNQETQYF